Listed below are T cell receptor beta chains from one sample, sequenced in a study of T cell changes during pregnancy in multiple sclerosis. The data were produced by immunoSEQ multiplex PCR, yet TCRdb's version contains in-frame clones alone and is incomplete. Of 90,000 or so clones listed, around 93% are singletons. Sequenced here: peripheral blood, sampled in the first trimester of pregnancy. These receptors were taken from a female donor in good health, enrolled as a control in a pregnancy study. Both conserved end residues are trimmed from each CDR3. D genes are given only for firm matches.

TRBV18	TRBJ1-1	TRBD1	ASSPRTGVNTEAF
TRBV6-4	TRBJ2-1	TRBD2	ASSGGGLSYNEQF
TRBV19	TRBJ1-2	TRBD1	ASSIAGGSGYT
TRBV5-1	TRBJ2-5	.	ASSLYQGGLQETQY
TRBV7-2	TRBJ2-3	TRBD2	ASSLSGGTDTQY
TRBV25-1	TRBJ1-4	TRBD1	ASSEGTGAATNEKLF
TRBV4-1	TRBJ1-4	.	ASSTPGVTNEKLF
TRBV29-1	TRBJ1-2	.	SAGRGGGYGYT
TRBV9	TRBJ2-6	TRBD1	ASSRDRETGANVLT
TRBV9	TRBJ2-1	.	ASSARYNEQF
TRBV19	TRBJ2-7	.	ASSIGHRRYEQY
TRBV4-2	TRBJ1-3	.	ASSQGGVLLSGNTIY
TRBV18	TRBJ1-1	TRBD1	ASSLGPGQVEAF
TRBV4-3	TRBJ2-7	.	ASSPALLAYEQY
TRBV2	TRBJ2-3	.	ASSALALSTDTQY
TRBV5-6	TRBJ1-5	.	ASSFGDGGSNQPQH
TRBV6-5	TRBJ2-7	.	ASKLGPHYEQY
TRBV5-6	TRBJ2-5	.	ASSAGVRNQETQY
TRBV13	TRBJ2-3	TRBD2	ASSHGRAVTDTQY
TRBV6-5	TRBJ1-5	TRBD1	ASSSGQAGGQPQH
TRBV6-5	TRBJ1-4	.	ASSYEGNEKLF
TRBV9	TRBJ2-1	TRBD2	ASSVGLAYEQF
TRBV11-2	TRBJ1-2	TRBD1	TGTGLGESYYGYT
TRBV4-3	TRBJ2-5	.	ASSPETGQGETQY
TRBV25-1	TRBJ2-1	TRBD2	ASSGGGRNYNEQF
TRBV11-2	TRBJ2-1	.	ASSLDQFNEQF
TRBV7-3	TRBJ1-1	TRBD1	ASSQDRGTEAF
TRBV7-2	TRBJ2-5	TRBD2	ASSLPRGKETQY
TRBV9	TRBJ1-6	.	ASGSPLH
TRBV28	TRBJ1-2	TRBD1	ASSFEGAINYGYT
TRBV7-8	TRBJ1-5	TRBD1	ASSLHRGIGSSNQPQH
TRBV5-1	TRBJ2-1	.	ASSLDRSYNEQF